These 6 T cell receptor beta chains originate from one sample sequenced in a study of T cells in Graves' hyperthyroidism and ophthalmopathy. Authors of the study amplified TCR beta CDR3 regions from RNA transcripts. First-round RT-PCR targeting the TCR CDR3 was performed with the HTBI primer set. MiXCR was run by TCRdb on the multiplex PCR reads, yielding one entry per CDR3 protein. The repertoire holds a few hundred thousand distinct CDR3 sequences, with approximately 25% as singletons. The sample taken for sequencing was blood. These receptors originate from a man aged 50-60 years with Graves' hyperthyroidism.

This clonotype was observed at least ten times. The chain employs TRBV5-1 and TRBJ2-7; 8 bases line up with TRBD2. This CDR3 spans 14 amino acids. V lost 0 bases and J lost 6; bases outside the gene matches: 5. Germline loops: CDR1 SGHRS, CDR2 YFSETQ. This chain's CDR3 is CASSLEGTRSEQYF. CDR3 bases: TGCGCCAGCAGCTTGGAAGGGACTAGGAGCGAGCAGTACTTC.

This chain connects TRBV3-1 to TRBJ2-3; 14 nucleotides agree with TRBD2. The CDR3 is 17 residues long. Germline CDR1 LGHDT, CDR2 YNNKEL (reference sequence). V was pared by 5 bases and J by 2 bases, with 6 bases of the junction left unmatched. The chain's CDR3 is CASSSRLAGGHTDTQYF. The CDR3 nucleotides read TGTGCCAGCAGCTCCAGACTAGCGGGAGGGCACACAGATACGCAGTATTTT.

The chain links TRBV7-2 to TRBJ2-7, with TRBD1 matching 8 bases. J lost 2 bases, V lost 5 bases, and 5 bases had no gene match. CDR3 length: 14 residues. Germline V gene lookup returns CDR1 SGHTA and CDR2 FQGNSA. CDR3 in amino acids: CASSRTGNAYEQYF. The CDR3, as DNA: TGTGCCAGCAGCCGGACAGGGAATGCCTACGAGCAGTACTTC.

V is TRBV2 and J is TRBJ1-1; no clear D gene. The germline gives CDR1 SNHLY, CDR2 FYNNEI. Trimming pared 2 bases from V and 1 base from J, leaving 14 bases between. The CDR3 covers 16 residues. In DNA, the CDR3 is TGTGCCAGCAGTGAAAGGTTCTTAGGTCCGAACACTGAAGCTTTCTTT. This translates into CASSERFLGPNTEAFF.

This chain joins TRBV24-1 and TRBJ2-1; D gene uncertain. The CDR3 covers 11 residues. Germline assignment: CDR1 KGHDR and CDR2 SFDVKD. V shed 1 base and J shed 12 bases, with 6 bases lying between them. CDR3 loop: CATSDFTTQFF. CDR3 in DNA: TGTGCCACCAGTGATTTTACTACGCAGTTCTTC.

This clonotype was recorded a few times. The gene calls are TRBV13 and TRBJ1-1; D is perhaps TRBD1 (6 bases). From germline, CDR1 is PRHDT and CDR2 FYEKMQ (reference sequence). With 6 bases removed from V and 7 bases from J, the gap between germline ends came to 15 bases. CDR3 length equals 13 residues. The DNA for the CDR3 is TGTGCCAGCAGTCTTTCCAGGGGATATGAAGCTTTCTTT. Its protein product is CASSLSRGYEAFF.